This T cell receptor beta chain was sequenced during a study of blood T cell repertoires in COVID-19. Assay: immunoSEQ multiplex PCR; the TCRdb copy retains only in-frame clones and omits some. The table records 330,000 or so clones, 92% of them present only once. Sequencing used PBMCs or T cells enriched from blood (not recorded which). The origin of this receptor is a woman in her thirties who had recovered from COVID-19.

CDR3 residues: CASSPSGNTEAFF. CDR3 DNA: TGCGCCAGCAGCCCCTCCGGGAACACTGAAGCTTTCTTT. The chain couples TRBV5-1 to TRBJ1-1, with D uncertain. Germline V lookup: CDR1 SGHRS, CDR2 YFSETQ. V gave up 4 bases and J gave up 1 base, with 8 bases separating them. The CDR3 contains 13 residues. The full variable domain, its missing parts supplied by reference TRBV5-1 and TRBJ1-1, is KAGVTQTPRYLIKTRGQQVTLSCSPISGHRSVSWYQQTPGQGLQFLFEYFSETQRNKGNFPGRFSGRQFSNSRSEMNVSTLELGDSALYLCASSPSGNTEAFFGQGTRLTVV.